This is a list of T cell receptor beta chains from one sample in a study of spatial heterogeneity in lung cancer. MiXCR was run by TCRdb on the 5' RACE reads, yielding one entry per CDR3 protein. The repertoire holds 110,000 or so distinct CDR3 sequences, with more than 10% as singletons. Sequences were derived from PBMCs, sampled at follow-up. These receptors were collected from a female donor with early-stage non-small cell lung cancer. Both conserved end residues are part of each CDR3. A D gene is named only where the DNA matches it firmly. Part of the rows lack a size; the others show once, few, many or a class for expanded clones.

v_gene: TRBV24-1; abundance: -; d_gene: TRBD1; j_gene: TRBJ2-1; CDR3aa: CATSDLGQGSDEQFF; CDR3nt: TGTGCCACCAGTGACCTTGGACAGGGCAGCGATGAGCAGTTCTTC
v_gene: TRBV27; abundance: few; d_gene: -; j_gene: TRBJ2-3; CDR3aa: CASSFRRFTDTQYF; CDR3nt: TGTGCCAGCAGTTTTCGGAGATTCACAGATACGCAGTATTTT
v_gene: TRBV18; abundance: -; d_gene: -; j_gene: TRBJ2-5; CDR3aa: CASSPLQETQYF; CDR3nt: TGTGCCAGCTCACCCCTCCAAGAGACCCAGTACTTC
v_gene: TRBV30; abundance: -; d_gene: -; j_gene: TRBJ1-3; CDR3aa: CAGQFRGTAGNTIYF; CDR3nt: TGTGCCGGCCAGTTTCGGGGAACGGCAGGAAACACCATATATTTT
v_gene: TRBV5-1; abundance: many; d_gene: TRBD1; j_gene: TRBJ1-2; CDR3aa: CASSLDRGMYGYTF; CDR3nt: TGCGCCAGCAGCCTAGACAGGGGGATGTATGGCTACACCTTC
v_gene: TRBV9; abundance: -; d_gene: TRBD1; j_gene: TRBJ1-2; CDR3aa: CASSVAPGQGDYGYTF; CDR3nt: TGTGCCAGCAGCGTAGCTCCCGGACAGGGGGACTATGGCTACACCTTC
v_gene: TRBV12-3/TRBV12-4; abundance: many; d_gene: -; j_gene: TRBJ2-6; CDR3aa: CASSFRLTSGANVLTF; CDR3nt: TGTGCCAGCAGTTTCCGACTCACCTCTGGGGCCAACGTCCTGACTTTC
v_gene: TRBV4-1; abundance: many; d_gene: -; j_gene: TRBJ1-4; CDR3aa: CASSQGGEKLFF; CDR3nt: TGCGCCAGCAGCCAAGGGGGTGAAAAACTGTTTTTT
v_gene: TRBV7-9; abundance: -; d_gene: -; j_gene: TRBJ2-3; CDR3aa: CASSFISGLASTDTQYF; CDR3nt: TGTGCCAGCAGCTTTATCTCGGGACTGGCTAGCACAGATACGCAGTATTTT
v_gene: TRBV7-2; abundance: few; d_gene: TRBD1; j_gene: TRBJ2-5; CDR3aa: CASSLAQGVIETQYF; CDR3nt: TGTGCCAGCAGCTTAGCGCAGGGGGTGATTGAGACCCAGTACTTC
v_gene: TRBV29-1; abundance: few; d_gene: -; j_gene: TRBJ2-1; CDR3aa: CSVGPDWGAHNEQFF; CDR3nt: TGCAGCGTTGGCCCCGACTGGGGAGCCCACAATGAGCAGTTCTTC
v_gene: TRBV18; abundance: -; d_gene: TRBD1; j_gene: TRBJ1-5; CDR3aa: CASSPGQGVVGNQPQHF; CDR3nt: TGTGCCAGCTCACCGGGACAGGGTGTAGTTGGCAATCAGCCCCAGCATTTT
v_gene: TRBV28; abundance: -; d_gene: TRBD2; j_gene: TRBJ2-1; CDR3aa: CASSLTSGNNEQFF; CDR3nt: TGTGCCAGCAGTTTAACTAGCGGGAACAATGAGCAGTTCTTC
v_gene: TRBV28; abundance: few; d_gene: -; j_gene: TRBJ1-1; CDR3aa: CASSPRPIVETEAFF; CDR3nt: TGTGCCAGCAGTCCCAGGCCAATAGTTGAGACTGAAGCTTTCTTT
v_gene: TRBV9; abundance: few; d_gene: TRBD2; j_gene: TRBJ2-1; CDR3aa: CASSARLATNNEQFF; CDR3nt: TGTGCCAGCAGCGCCCGACTAGCGACCAACAATGAGCAGTTCTTC
v_gene: TRBV3-1; abundance: many; d_gene: -; j_gene: TRBJ1-1; CDR3aa: CASSQVPGKTEAFF; CDR3nt: TGTGCCAGCAGCCAAGTTCCGGGGAAGACTGAAGCTTTCTTT
v_gene: TRBV12-3/TRBV12-4; abundance: few; d_gene: TRBD1; j_gene: TRBJ1-1; CDR3aa: CASSRFKTGGVGTEAFF; CDR3nt: TGTGCCAGCTCACGGTTTAAGACAGGGGGCGTGGGCACTGAAGCTTTCTTT
v_gene: TRBV20-1; abundance: many; d_gene: -; j_gene: TRBJ1-1; CDR3aa: CSASQAGRGTEAFF; CDR3nt: TGCAGTGCTAGCCAAGCTGGCAGGGGAACTGAAGCTTTCTTT
v_gene: TRBV9; abundance: -; d_gene: TRBD2; j_gene: TRBJ2-4; CDR3aa: CASSAGLGLAKNIQYF; CDR3nt: TGTGCCAGCAGCGCAGGACTAGGTCTAGCCAAAAACATTCAGTACTTC
v_gene: TRBV28; abundance: -; d_gene: -; j_gene: TRBJ2-3; CDR3aa: CASSLRSWADTQYF; CDR3nt: TGTGCCAGCAGTTTGCGTTCCTGGGCAGATACGCAGTATTTT
v_gene: TRBV24-1; abundance: -; d_gene: -; j_gene: TRBJ2-4; CDR3aa: CATSDSRTAKNIQYF; CDR3nt: TGTGCCACCAGTGATTCAAGGACAGCAAAAAACATTCAGTACTTC
v_gene: TRBV24-1; abundance: few; d_gene: TRBD2; j_gene: TRBJ2-3; CDR3aa: CATSDPGLAGVSIDTQYF; CDR3nt: TGTGCCACCAGTGACCCCGGACTAGCGGGAGTTAGTATAGATACGCAGTATTTT
v_gene: TRBV9; abundance: many; d_gene: TRBD2; j_gene: TRBJ2-1; CDR3aa: CASSVARLARHNEQFF; CDR3nt: TGTGCCAGCAGCGTAGCTAGACTAGCGAGGCACAATGAGCAGTTCTTC
v_gene: TRBV10-3; abundance: many; d_gene: TRBD1; j_gene: TRBJ2-7; CDR3aa: CAISESRTGGLQYF; CDR3nt: TGTGCCATCAGTGAGTCCCGGACAGGGGGCTTGCAGTACTTC
v_gene: TRBV19; abundance: -; d_gene: -; j_gene: TRBJ1-2; CDR3aa: CASSIDRHPQVYGYTF; CDR3nt: TGTGCCAGTAGTATAGATCGGCATCCCCAGGTGTATGGCTACACCTTC
v_gene: TRBV9; abundance: -; d_gene: TRBD2; j_gene: TRBJ2-1; CDR3aa: CASSVTGLAGSGPYNEQFF; CDR3nt: TGTGCCAGCAGCGTAACAGGACTAGCGGGATCCGGTCCCTACAATGAGCAGTTCTTC
v_gene: TRBV24-1; abundance: few; d_gene: -; j_gene: TRBJ2-1; CDR3aa: CATSDLTQGVKQFF; CDR3nt: TGTGCCACCAGTGACTTGACACAGGGCGTCAAGCAGTTCTTC
v_gene: TRBV5-1; abundance: -; d_gene: -; j_gene: TRBJ1-1; CDR3aa: CASSRDKNTEAFF; CDR3nt: TGCGCCAGCAGCCGGGACAAGAACACTGAAGCTTTCTTT
v_gene: TRBV9; abundance: few; d_gene: -; j_gene: TRBJ2-6; CDR3aa: CASSGGSSAGANVLTF; CDR3nt: TGTGCCAGCAGCGGAGGGAGTTCCGCTGGGGCCAACGTCCTGACTTTC
v_gene: TRBV7-9; abundance: many; d_gene: -; j_gene: TRBJ1-1; CDR3aa: CASSFPPTEAFF; CDR3nt: TGTGCCAGCAGCTTCCCGCCCACTGAAGCTTTCTTT
v_gene: TRBV29-1; abundance: many; d_gene: TRBD1; j_gene: TRBJ1-2; CDR3aa: CSGGQQNYGYTF; CDR3nt: TGCAGCGGGGGACAGCAGAACTATGGCTACACCTTC
v_gene: TRBV28; abundance: few; d_gene: TRBD2; j_gene: TRBJ2-3; CDR3aa: CASSSPGLGVSGGDTQYF; CDR3nt: TGTGCCAGCAGTTCCCCGGGACTAGGGGTTAGCGGCGGAGATACGCAGTATTTT
v_gene: TRBV6-2/TRBV6-3; abundance: many; d_gene: -; j_gene: TRBJ1-4; CDR3aa: CASSRRLNEKLFF; CDR3nt: TGTGCCAGCAGTCGCCGACTAAATGAAAAACTGTTTTTT
v_gene: TRBV7-2; abundance: -; d_gene: -; j_gene: TRBJ1-1; CDR3aa: CASSLQGTTEAFF; CDR3nt: TGTGCCAGCAGCTTACAGGGGACCACTGAAGCTTTCTTT
v_gene: TRBV11-2; abundance: many; d_gene: TRBD1; j_gene: TRBJ2-6; CDR3aa: CASRTGTGRSGANVLTF; CDR3nt: TGTGCCAGCAGGACCGGGACAGGGCGATCGGGGGCCAACGTCCTGACTTTC
v_gene: TRBV29-1; abundance: many; d_gene: -; j_gene: TRBJ2-1; CDR3aa: CSVVVWRGNEQFF; CDR3nt: TGCAGCGTTGTAGTTTGGCGGGGCAATGAGCAGTTCTTC